This T cell receptor (beta chain) derives from a study of beta chain features in type 1 diabetes. The study, taken as a whole, reports: VDJ junctions from type 1 diabetes patients carried fewer insertions and larger deletions. Shortening of TCRB CDR3s, moderate but significant, appeared in all four CD4+ subsets of Type 1 diabetes patients. Possible PCR preference for shorter templates applied equally to patients and controls.

The table lists this clone with a few counts. No antigen is known for it. Cells sorted by CD45RO/CCR7/CD25/CD127/CD95/CD27 comprised CD4+ naive, central memory, regulatory and stem cell-like memory cells. Reverse transcription of all isolated RNA meant that expressed TCRB transcripts were sequenced. There were about 3.5 million reads on average in the naive, central memory and regulatory T cell samples. Using immunoSEQ multiplex PCR, the repertoire was profiled, and TCRdb retains in-frame clones only, with some absent. The sample lists 300,000 or so clones, 13% to 15% occurring once. CDR3 length: 11 residues. Germline V gives CDR1 MGHRA, CDR2 YSYEKL. V gave up 5 bases and J gave up 10 bases, with 9 bases separating them.

The chain is built from TRBV4-1 and TRBJ2-1; D is unclear. The source is a man aged 25 to 40 with type 1 diabetes. The material sequenced was naive CD4+ T cells from blood. DNA for the CDR3: TGCGCCAGCAGCTATCGCAGGGAGCAGTTCTTC. Translated, it gives CASSYRREQFF.